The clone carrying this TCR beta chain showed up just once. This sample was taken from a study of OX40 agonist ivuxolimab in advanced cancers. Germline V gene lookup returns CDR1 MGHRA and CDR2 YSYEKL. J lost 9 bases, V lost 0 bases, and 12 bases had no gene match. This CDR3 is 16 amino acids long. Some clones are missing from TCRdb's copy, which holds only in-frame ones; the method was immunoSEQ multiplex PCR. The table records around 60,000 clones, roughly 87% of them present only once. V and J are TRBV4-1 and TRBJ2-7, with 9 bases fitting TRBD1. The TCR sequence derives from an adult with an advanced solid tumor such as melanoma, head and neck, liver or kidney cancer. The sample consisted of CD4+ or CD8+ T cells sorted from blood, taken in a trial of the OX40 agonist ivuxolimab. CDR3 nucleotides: TGCGCCAGCAGCCAAGACCCAGGGACAGGGAAGGTGCGGCAGTACTTC. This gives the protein CASSQDPGTGKVRQYF.